This T cell receptor beta chain comes out of a study of blood T cell repertoires in COVID-19 (TCRdb year 2020). Regarding the complete study: Samples from collaborators originated in the United States, Italy and Spain and spanned both the acute and convalescent phases of COVID-19. Nearly every sample came with metadata listing a de-identified subject ID, COVID-19 status, age in years and sex. Samples came from the ongoing ImmuneRACE study (first 160 participants) plus 1,254 subjects from 6 global collaborators. HLA class I and class II types, where available, came from metadata supplied by the sample provider rather than from assay-based typing. A freely available public database, intended as a resource for researchers studying the immune response to SARS-CoV-2, is where the repertoires were released. Deeply sampled blood TCRbeta repertoires from subjects exposed to, actively infected with, or recovered from COVID-19 were included in the dataset. The prospective study material was composed of cDNA or gDNA derived from T cells, B-cell-depleted T cells, or PBMCs. What the research found in general, with its limitations: Clinical and demographic metadata were provided uncurated, with the amount varying by source and participant.

Trimming at the junction amounts to 4 bases on V and 4 bases on J, and the germline ends lie 16 bases apart. The germline V gene sets CDR1 to SGHTA and CDR2 to FQGNSA. The CDR3 goes from the cysteine to the phenylalanine over 16 residues. Only the CDR3 part of the read is kept: 48 bases, read in frame from the first base. In the case of this clone: No antigen is known for it. Base qualities are not provided; no much larger clone lies one nucleotide away.

TCRbeta CDR3 regions were amplified from genomic DNA by means of the immunoSEQ Assay, a bias-controlled multiplex PCR. The paper's data handling went like this. The number of nucleated cells in each sample was estimated from the amplification of reference gene primers within the assay. Sequence reads were collapsed and filtered to measure the absolute abundance of every unique TCRbeta CDR3 rearrangement. For each sample, productive Simpson clonality was calculated as the square root of Simpson's diversity index over productive rearrangements. Imported from immuneACCESS, the table was reduced by TCRdb to in-frame sequences with V and J called. These copies leave out some clones; in studies compared against another copy, an unresolved V gene accounts for under half, and the cause of the remainder is not known. Clone size and V and J calls were adopted from that table, with D and trimming inferred from the DNA. This sample gives more than 200,000 clones in total; about 88% of them show up just once. Of the sample, approximately 10% falls within the top ten clones.

In Seattle, one collaborating source enrolled patients while the infection was active and tracked those patients longitudinally over the course of disease. Whole blood was collected in K2EDTA tubes by collaborating institutions according to the institutions' own protocols. Collaborator samples were shipped for TCRbeta analysis as frozen whole blood, isolated PBMCs, or DNA extracted from either sample type. The specimen was peripheral blood. This sequence originates from a woman aged 50 to 65 with COVID-19, enrolled during active disease. The chain uses TRBV7-2 and TRBJ2-2, and the D gene may be TRBD1, 6 bases matching. For the CDR3, the sequence is CASSSFLTGLTGELFF. In nucleotide form, the sequence is TGTGCCAGCAGCTCCTTCCTGACAGGACTCACCGGGGAGCTGTTTTTT. Full variable domain (CDR3 extended with the reference TRBV7-2 and TRBJ2-2 proteins): GAGVSQSPSNKVTEKGKDVELRCDPISGHTALYWYRQSLGQGLEFLIYFQGNSAPDKSGLPSDRFSAERTGGSVSTLTIQRTQQEDSAVYLCASSSFLTGLTGELFFGEGSRLTVL.